Shown below are 24 T cell receptor beta chains from a single sample sequenced in a study of T cell repertoires in aging, cancer and after chemotherapy (dated by TCRdb to between 2018 and 2021). The listed sequencing device is Illumina MiSeq. Rearranged TRB sequences spanning V, D and J segments were amplified in a multiplex touch-down PCR with a mixed TRB-A/B primer pool. TCRdb trimmed public reads at Q25 via fastp, called clones via MiXCR and kept in-frame beta chains. Rows are combined by CDR3 protein, so each entry shows the most common genes and DNA. This sample gives over a thousand distinct CDR3 sequences in total; about 23% of them show up just once. Just over 45% of the sample goes to the ten largest clones. TCR beta rearrangements were amplified from genomic DNA isolated from peripheral blood, not from sorted cells or RNA. The sequenced sample consisted of blood. The receptors derive from a human donor with a solid tumor.

This chain joins TRBV6-4 and TRBJ2-3, with D possibly being TRBD2 (5 bases). The germline V gene encodes CDR1 MRHNA and CDR2 SNTAGT. This CDR3 has 14 residues. V was clipped by 3 bases and J by 0 bases, with 7 bases between them. The CDR3, as DNA: TGTGCCAGCAGTGAGCTAGCTAGCACAGATACGCAGTATTTT. Protein product: CASSELASTDTQYF.

The CDR3 region is CASSPIRDSYGYTF. CDR3 nucleotide sequence: TGCGCCAGCAGCCCTATCCGAGACAGTTATGGCTACACCTTC. The chain uses TRBV4-1 and TRBJ1-2, with a tentative D call TRBD1 (5 bases). CDR3 length equals 14 residues. V lost 4 bases to trimming and J lost 5 bases, with 14 bases between them. The germline CDR1 and CDR2 sequences are MGHRA and YSYEKL.

In its sample, this clonotype was seen once. The rearrangement uses TRBV5-6 and TRBJ2-1; D gene ambiguous. V was shortened by 3 bases and J by 5 bases, with 3 bases between the two germline ends. From germline, CDR1 is SGHDT and CDR2 YYEEEE. The CDR3 covers 11 residues. CDR3 amino acids: CASSWDNEQFF. CDR3 nucleotide sequence: TGTGCCAGCAGCTGGGACAATGAGCAGTTCTTC.

Sample share makes this clonotype medium-sized. The gene calls are TRBV7-2 and TRBJ2-1, with 8 bases fitting TRBD1. Trimming took 3 bases from V and 4 from J; bases not matched to a gene: 5. The CDR3 consists of 15 residues. Germline CDR1 is SGHTA and CDR2 is FQGNSA. The CDR3 DNA is TGTGCCAGCAGCTTTGAGGACAGGGTGTACAATGAGCAGTTCTTC. It codes for CASSFEDRVYNEQFF.

By share of the sample, this clonotype is medium-sized. This sequence joins TRBV29-1 and TRBJ1-5; D gene unclear. Per the germline V gene, CDR1 is SQVTM and CDR2 is ANQGSEA. Trimming left V 5 bases short and J 1 base short, with 15 bases between. This CDR3 region has 15 residues. CDR3 sequence reads: CSVSPSPGSNQPQHF. DNA of the CDR3: TGCAGCGTTTCCCCTTCTCCCGGGAGCAATCAGCCCCAGCATTTT.

By share, this clonotype ranks as medium-sized. This chain joins TRBV7-6 and TRBJ1-1; no definite D call. The ends were cut back, 2 bases at V and 0 bases at J, with 7 bases in the middle. From germline, CDR1 is SGHVS and CDR2 FNYEAQ. CDR3 length equals 14 residues. CDR3 sequence (DNA): TGTGCCAGCAGCTTAAGTATGGTGAACACTGAAGCTTTCTTT. Encoded protein: CASSLSMVNTEAFF.

The chain recombines TRBV7-9 with TRBJ2-1; D might be TRBD1 (6 bases). V lost 2 bases and J 13 bases, leaving 18 bases between the germline ends. This CDR3 comprises 14 residues. Germline V CDR1 and CDR2: SEHNR, FQNEAQ (reference sequence). CDR3 nucleotide sequence: TGTGCCAGCAGCTTAAGGGCAGGGGACGACGATCAGTTCTTC. Translated, it gives CASSLRAGDDDQFF.

This clonotype was counted between two and nine times. V usage is TRBV7-9 and J usage is TRBJ2-1; 8 bases agree with TRBD2. In germline, CDR1 is SEHNR, CDR2 FQNEAQ (reference sequence). This CDR3 region has 16 residues. The V gene end was trimmed by 0 bases and the J gene end by 0 bases; junction bases not matched to a gene: 1. CDR3 residues: CASSLALAGSYNEQFF. CDR3 DNA sequence: TGTGCCAGCAGCTTAGCCCTAGCGGGCTCCTACAATGAGCAGTTCTTC.

In its sample, this clonotype was seen a few times. The rearrangement uses TRBV28 and TRBJ1-2; D gene unclear. Trimming removed 2 bases from V and 5 bases from J, with 6 bases in between. Germline lookup yields CDR1 MDHEN and CDR2 SYDVKM. CDR3 length: 12 residues. CDR3 sequence reads: CASSLEPYGYTF. CDR3 nucleotides: TGTGCCAGCAGTTTAGAACCTTATGGCTACACCTTC.

This rearrangement joins TRBV29-1 to TRBJ2-7, with TRBD1 matching over 10 bases. With V trimmed by 7 bases and J by 5 bases, 8 bases remained unmatched. The germline V gene has CDR1 SQVTM and CDR2 ANQGSEA. This CDR3 region has 13 residues. DNA for the CDR3: TGCAGCGGACAGGGGGCCGGGCGCAACGAGCAGTACTTC. Amino acids: CSGQGAGRNEQYF.

This chain links TRBV6-2 or TRBV6-3 with TRBJ1-2, with TRBD1 matching over 11 bases. Trimming cost V 0 bases and J 2 bases; bases outside gene matches: 5. The CDR3 length is 17 residues. In germline, CDR1 is MNHEY, CDR2 SVGEGT. CDR3 loop: CASSYSAGTGGNYGYTF. The CDR3 nucleotides are TGTGCCAGCAGTTACTCTGCCGGGACAGGGGGAAACTATGGCTACACCTTC.

The J gene is TRBJ2-1, the V gene TRBV10-1; 8 bases align to TRBD1. The CDR3 loop spans 17 amino acids. Trimming took 0 bases from V and 5 from J; bases not matched to a gene: 9. Germline V gene sequence: CDR1 WNHNN, CDR2 SYGVQD (reference sequence). The chain's CDR3 is CASSESRSGGGHNEQFF. The CDR3 DNA reads TGCGCCAGCAGTGAGTCGCGTTCAGGGGGCGGCCACAATGAGCAGTTCTTC.

The rearrangement links TRBV5-1 to TRBJ2-7; 11 bases are shared with TRBD2. The CDR3 contains 16 residues. CDR1 SGHRS and CDR2 YFSETQ come from the germline V gene. V gave up 3 bases and J gave up 6 bases; unmatched junction bases: 11. The CDR3 here is CASSSSLAGGFGEQYF. In DNA, the CDR3 is TGCGCCAGCAGCTCCTCGCTAGCGGGGGGATTCGGCGAGCAGTACTTC.

This clonotype was detected only a few times. The chain is built from TRBV24-1 and TRBJ1-2; possible D gene TRBD1, 5 bases. This CDR3 is built from 13 residues. Germline CDR1 KGHDR, CDR2 SFDVKD. Trimming pared 3 bases from V and 4 bases from J, leaving 8 bases between. The CDR3 sequence: CATSDPGRYGYTF. Written as DNA, the CDR3 is TGTGCCACCAGTGATCCAGGGCGCTATGGCTACACCTTC.

By sample fraction, this clonotype is medium-sized. The chain links TRBV19 to TRBJ1-2; no reliable D call. Trimming removed 6 bases from V and 0 bases from J, with 11 bases in between. Germline CDR1 reads LNHDA; CDR2 reads SQIVND (reference sequence). The CDR3 loop spans 14 amino acids. CDR3 bases: TGTGCCAGTAGGCGCCAAGGAGCTAACTATGGCTACACCTTC. This encodes CASRRQGANYGYTF.

This clonotype qualifies as large (0.1 to 1%). The rearrangement joins TRBV28 to TRBJ2-7; TRBD2 agrees at 8 bases. The CDR3 covers 14 residues. V gave up 6 bases and J gave up 6 bases; unmatched junction bases: 10. Germline CDR1 is MDHEN and CDR2 is SYDVKM. DNA of the CDR3: TGTGCCAGCAGCCAACCGGGACTAGTGGGCGAGCAGTACTTC. Its translation: CASSQPGLVGEQYF.

Judged by abundance, this clonotype is large. The chain recombines TRBV20-1 with TRBJ1-2; 7 bases map to TRBD1. The V and J ends lost 6 bases and 5 bases, in that order; junction bases with no gene match: 9. Germline V gene sequence: CDR1 DFQATT, CDR2 SNEGSKA (reference sequence). The CDR3 contains 13 residues. The CDR3 is CSAFDRDGYGYTF. CDR3 nucleotides: TGCAGTGCCTTCGACAGGGATGGATATGGCTACACCTTC.

The DNA for the CDR3 is TGTGCCTGGAGCCCCCAGTGGGGACAGGGAAGTACAGCCAAAAACATTCAGTACTTC. This codes for CAWSPQWGQGSTAKNIQYF. V and J are TRBV30 and TRBJ2-4, with 9 bases that match TRBD1. The CDR3 extends over 19 amino acids. The V gene's germline CDR1 is GTSNPN and CDR2 SVGIG (reference sequence). Trimming removed 3 bases from V and 0 bases from J; junction bases left unmatched: 15.

This chain joins TRBV4-1 and TRBJ1-1; 7 bases agree with TRBD1. Germline-derived CDR1 and CDR2 are MGHRA and YSYEKL. The CDR3 has 14 amino acids. V lost 5 bases, J lost 0 bases, and 3 bases stayed unmatched. For the CDR3, the DNA is TGCGCCAGCAGCTGGGGACAGATGAACACTGAAGCTTTCTTT. It codes for CASSWGQMNTEAFF.

Only a few counts were recorded for this clonotype. The J gene is TRBJ1-5, the V gene TRBV27, with TRBD1 as a possible D gene (5 bases). Germline assignment: CDR1 MNHEY and CDR2 SMNVEV (reference sequence). The CDR3 sequence is 13 residues long. V was shortened by 6 bases and J by 4 bases, with 10 bases between the two germline ends. CDR3 bases: TGTGCCAGCAGGGATGGGGGTAATCAGCCCCAGCATTTT. Residues: CASRDGGNQPQHF.

The CDR3 protein is CASSLNPANTGELFF. The CDR3 nucleotides are TGCGCCAGCAGCTTGAATCCGGCGAACACCGGGGAGCTGTTTTTT. This chain uses TRBV5-1 with TRBJ2-2, with unresolved D. V lost 1 base and J 0 bases, leaving 7 bases between the germline ends. CDR1 is SGHRS, CDR2 YFSETQ, per germline. The CDR3 covers 15 residues.

The chain couples TRBV7-2 to TRBJ2-3, with no clear D. The CDR3 is made up of 14 amino acids. The ends were cut back, 5 bases at V and 4 bases at J, with 13 bases in the middle. CDR1 and CDR2 (germline): SGHTA, FQGNSA. CDR3 loop: CASSKSRTADTQYF. CDR3 nucleotides: TGTGCCAGCAGCAAAAGCCGAACCGCAGATACGCAGTATTTT.

This clonotype is medium-sized by share. CDR3 DNA: TGTGCCAGCAGCCCGACTGGGGCTAGGACCGCCGAGCAGTACTTC. It translates to CASSPTGARTAEQYF. V is TRBV11-3 and J is TRBJ2-7, with D perhaps matching TRBD1 (5 bases). The CDR3 covers 15 residues. Germline V gene sequence: CDR1 SGHNT, CDR2 YENEEA. V lost 5 bases, J lost 6 bases, and 20 bases lay in between.

By frequency in the sample, this clonotype is medium-sized (0.01 to 0.1%). The chain links TRBV19 to TRBJ2-3; D is perhaps TRBD1 or TRBD2 (5 bases each). The CDR3 totals 16 residues. Germline loops: CDR1 LNHDA, CDR2 SQIVND (reference sequence). Trimming removed 4 bases at V and 0 bases at J, with 14 bases between. This CDR3 reads CASSKGRSTSTDTQYF. Written as DNA, the CDR3 is TGTGCCAGTAGTAAGGGGAGAAGTACGAGCACAGATACGCAGTATTTT.